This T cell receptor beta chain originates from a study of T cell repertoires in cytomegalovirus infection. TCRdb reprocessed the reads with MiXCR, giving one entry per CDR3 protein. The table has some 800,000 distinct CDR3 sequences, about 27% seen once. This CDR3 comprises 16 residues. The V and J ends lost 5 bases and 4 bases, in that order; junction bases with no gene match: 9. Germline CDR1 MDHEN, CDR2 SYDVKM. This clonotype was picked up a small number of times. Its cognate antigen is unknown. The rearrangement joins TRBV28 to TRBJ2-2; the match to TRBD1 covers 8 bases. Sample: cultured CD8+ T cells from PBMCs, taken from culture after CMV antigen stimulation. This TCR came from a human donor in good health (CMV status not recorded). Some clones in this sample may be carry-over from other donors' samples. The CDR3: CASSDDRGSGTGELFF. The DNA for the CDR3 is TGTGCCAGCAGTGACGACAGGGGTTCGGGCACCGGGGAGCTGTTTTTT.